Listed below are T cell receptor beta chains from one sample, sequenced in a study of blood T cells in healthy people across ages. One entry per CDR3 protein results from TCRdb running MiXCR on the 5' RACE reads. The table lists roughly 1,100,000 distinct CDR3 sequences, 20% to 25% of them singletons. These data also featured in a second study, about T cells of mothers and their children.

The source material was blood. Receptor source: a girl aged 2 to 9 in good health. Both conserved end residues are part of each CDR3. The order of the fields is D gene, clone size, V gene, J gene, CDR3 DNA, CDR3 protein. The D gene is left open where the match is weak. Some rows have no size entry. The others give once, few or many, or a class for an expanded clone.

d_gene: TRBD2
abundance: few
v_gene: TRBV7-9
j_gene: TRBJ2-1
CDR3nt: TGTGCCAGCAGCTCCGGGACTAGCGTACCTCACAATGAGCAGTTCTTC
CDR3aa: CASSSGTSVPHNEQFF

d_gene: -
abundance: -
v_gene: TRBV6-5
j_gene: TRBJ2-1
CDR3nt: TGTGCCAGCACAGGGTTCGCGGAAGGTGAGCAGTTCTTC
CDR3aa: CASTGFAEGEQFF

d_gene: TRBD1
abundance: -
v_gene: TRBV3-1
j_gene: TRBJ1-6
CDR3nt: TGTGCCAGCAGCCAAGAATGGGACAGAAATTCACCCCTCCACTTT
CDR3aa: CASSQEWDRNSPLHF

d_gene: TRBD1
abundance: -
v_gene: TRBV29-1
j_gene: TRBJ2-5
CDR3nt: TGCAGCGCTGACTGGACAGGGGTAGGGACCCAGTACTTC
CDR3aa: CSADWTGVGTQYF

d_gene: -
abundance: -
v_gene: TRBV11-2
j_gene: TRBJ2-3
CDR3nt: TGTGCCAGCAGCTGGGCCGGCACAGATACGCAGTATTTT
CDR3aa: CASSWAGTDTQYF

d_gene: -
abundance: -
v_gene: TRBV4-3
j_gene: TRBJ1-1
CDR3nt: TGCGCCAGCAGCCAATGGGCAAACACTGAAGCTTTCTTT
CDR3aa: CASSQWANTEAFF

d_gene: -
abundance: -
v_gene: TRBV4-1
j_gene: TRBJ2-1
CDR3nt: TGCGCCAGCAGCCAAGGGAGGCCAGCGGGTGGCAATGAGCAGTTCTTC
CDR3aa: CASSQGRPAGGNEQFF

d_gene: -
abundance: -
v_gene: TRBV7-9
j_gene: TRBJ2-6
CDR3nt: TGTGCCAGCAGCTTATTTATTTTAGATTCCGGGGCCAACGTCCTGACTTTC
CDR3aa: CASSLFILDSGANVLTF

d_gene: -
abundance: -
v_gene: TRBV7-9
j_gene: TRBJ1-1
CDR3nt: TGTGCCAGCAGCCTTGAACATGAAGCTTTCTTT
CDR3aa: CASSLEHEAFF

d_gene: -
abundance: few
v_gene: TRBV27
j_gene: TRBJ1-4
CDR3nt: TGTGCCAGCAGGCTTGCAACTAATGAAAAACTGTTTTTT
CDR3aa: CASRLATNEKLFF

d_gene: -
abundance: -
v_gene: TRBV19
j_gene: TRBJ1-6
CDR3nt: TGTGCCAGTAGTGCCTCCTATAATTCACCCCTCCACTTT
CDR3aa: CASSASYNSPLHF

d_gene: TRBD1
abundance: -
v_gene: TRBV29-1
j_gene: TRBJ2-7
CDR3nt: TGCAGCGTTGTCGGGACAGGGGGCGAAGAGCAGTACTTC
CDR3aa: CSVVGTGGEEQYF

d_gene: -
abundance: -
v_gene: TRBV4-2
j_gene: TRBJ1-3
CDR3nt: TGTGCCAGCAGCCTCGACGGGGTCTCCGGAAACACCATATATTTT
CDR3aa: CASSLDGVSGNTIYF

d_gene: TRBD1
abundance: -
v_gene: TRBV4-3
j_gene: TRBJ2-4
CDR3nt: TGCGCCAGCAGCCCGGACAGGGGTGTGGGCTGGAGGGAAAACATTCAGTACTTC
CDR3aa: CASSPDRGVGWRENIQYF

d_gene: -
abundance: few
v_gene: TRBV29-1
j_gene: TRBJ1-4
CDR3nt: TGCAGCGTTGAAATGGGGGGAAGGGGCGAAAAACTGTTTTTT
CDR3aa: CSVEMGGRGEKLFF

d_gene: -
abundance: few
v_gene: TRBV28
j_gene: TRBJ2-7
CDR3nt: TGTGCCAGCAGTTTAATGCAGGAGGGAAACTACGAGCAGTACTTC
CDR3aa: CASSLMQEGNYEQYF

d_gene: TRBD1
abundance: few
v_gene: TRBV24-1
j_gene: TRBJ1-2
CDR3nt: TGTGCCACCAGTGGAGGCGCGCAGGGGGCATATGGCTACACCTTC
CDR3aa: CATSGGAQGAYGYTF

d_gene: TRBD1
abundance: -
v_gene: TRBV11-2
j_gene: TRBJ2-5
CDR3nt: TGTGCCAGCAGCTTAAAGGGGGCGAGTGGAGAGACCCAGTACTTC
CDR3aa: CASSLKGASGETQYF

d_gene: TRBD2
abundance: -
v_gene: TRBV24-1
j_gene: TRBJ2-1
CDR3nt: TGTGCCACCAGTGACCATCAATCCGGGACTAGCGGGAGGAATGAGCAGTTCTTC
CDR3aa: CATSDHQSGTSGRNEQFF

d_gene: -
abundance: -
v_gene: TRBV5-6
j_gene: TRBJ2-1
CDR3nt: TGTGCCAGCAGCAGGAGGGTGTCGCCTGAGCAGTTCTTC
CDR3aa: CASSRRVSPEQFF

d_gene: -
abundance: -
v_gene: TRBV4-3
j_gene: TRBJ1-5
CDR3nt: TGCGCCAGCAGCTCTCGACGGCGTTTGCAGCCCCAGCATTTT
CDR3aa: CASSSRRRLQPQHF

d_gene: TRBD1
abundance: few
v_gene: TRBV24-1
j_gene: TRBJ2-7
CDR3nt: TGTGCCACCAGTGACGCAAAGAACAGGGGTCGGGCGTACGAGCAGTACTTC
CDR3aa: CATSDAKNRGRAYEQYF

d_gene: -
abundance: -
v_gene: TRBV29-1
j_gene: TRBJ2-5
CDR3nt: TGCAGCGTTGAGCGCAGCCAAGAGACCCAGTACTTC
CDR3aa: CSVERSQETQYF

d_gene: TRBD2
abundance: -
v_gene: TRBV12-3/TRBV12-4
j_gene: TRBJ2-5
CDR3nt: TGTGCCAGCAGTGCCGGACTAGGGGAAGAGACCCAGTACTTC
CDR3aa: CASSAGLGEETQYF

d_gene: TRBD2
abundance: once
v_gene: TRBV20-1
j_gene: TRBJ2-7
CDR3nt: TGCAGTGGATCTAGCGGGGGTTACGAGCAGTACTTC
CDR3aa: CSGSSGGYEQYF

d_gene: -
abundance: few
v_gene: TRBV29-1
j_gene: TRBJ2-5
CDR3nt: TGCAGCGTTGGGAGGGCCAATGAAGAGACCCAGTACTTC
CDR3aa: CSVGRANEETQYF

d_gene: -
abundance: -
v_gene: TRBV6-5
j_gene: TRBJ1-1
CDR3nt: TGTGCCAGCAGTTACTCGACCGGGAGCACTGAAGCTTTCTTT
CDR3aa: CASSYSTGSTEAFF

d_gene: TRBD1
abundance: few
v_gene: TRBV9
j_gene: TRBJ1-1
CDR3nt: TGTGCCAGCAGCCCTCTCTACTTGCGGACAGGGGCCACTGAAGCTTTCTTT
CDR3aa: CASSPLYLRTGATEAFF

d_gene: -
abundance: few
v_gene: TRBV21-1
j_gene: TRBJ2-1
CDR3nt: TGTGCCAGCAGCAAAGCAACTGGGTTGAGGACTAGCTCGGATGAGCAGTTCTTC
CDR3aa: CASSKATGLRTSSDEQFF

d_gene: -
abundance: few
v_gene: TRBV20-1
j_gene: TRBJ2-7
CDR3nt: TGCAGTGCTGTCATTCCTGGGACCCTATCAGAGCAGTACTTC
CDR3aa: CSAVIPGTLSEQYF

d_gene: -
abundance: -
v_gene: TRBV4-1
j_gene: TRBJ1-4
CDR3nt: TGCGCCAGCGGGCGGGGAGATAATGAAAAACTGTTTTTT
CDR3aa: CASGRGDNEKLFF

d_gene: -
abundance: -
v_gene: TRBV4-3
j_gene: TRBJ2-7
CDR3nt: TGCGCCAGCAGCCACGGGGCGGCGGACTACGAGCAGTACTTC
CDR3aa: CASSHGAADYEQYF

d_gene: -
abundance: few
v_gene: TRBV10-3
j_gene: TRBJ1-5
CDR3nt: TGTGCCATCAGTGAACGAGGGGGTGGCAATCAGCCCCAGCATTTT
CDR3aa: CAISERGGGNQPQHF

d_gene: -
abundance: -
v_gene: TRBV7-2
j_gene: TRBJ2-7
CDR3nt: TGTGCCAGTAGCCTGGGACTGATTTACGAGCAGTACTTC
CDR3aa: CASSLGLIYEQYF

d_gene: -
abundance: once
v_gene: TRBV7-2
j_gene: TRBJ2-1
CDR3nt: TGTGCCAGCAGCTTATTCGGGGCTCGGGTATACAATGAGCAGTTCTTC
CDR3aa: CASSLFGARVYNEQFF

d_gene: TRBD1
abundance: few
v_gene: TRBV6-1
j_gene: TRBJ1-2
CDR3nt: TGTGCCAGCAGAAAAACCCCGACGGACAGGAATATGGGTGGCTACACCTTC
CDR3aa: CASRKTPTDRNMGGYTF

d_gene: -
abundance: few
v_gene: TRBV12-3/TRBV12-4
j_gene: TRBJ2-5
CDR3nt: TGTGCCAGCAGCCCGACATTCGAAGAGACCCAGTACTTC
CDR3aa: CASSPTFEETQYF

d_gene: -
abundance: few
v_gene: TRBV5-8
j_gene: TRBJ1-1
CDR3nt: TGTGCCAGCAGCTTTCGGACCGGGGAGTGGGCGACGGGGACTGAAGCTTTCTTT
CDR3aa: CASSFRTGEWATGTEAFF

d_gene: -
abundance: -
v_gene: TRBV4-2
j_gene: TRBJ1-1
CDR3nt: TGTGCCAGCAGCCAAGGGTATCATGAGTTTACGGTTTCTGAAGCTTTCTTT
CDR3aa: CASSQGYHEFTVSEAFF

d_gene: TRBD1
abundance: few
v_gene: TRBV12-3/TRBV12-4
j_gene: TRBJ2-1
CDR3nt: TGTGCCAGCAGCCAGACCGGGACAGGGGTGAGGAATGAGCAGTTCTTC
CDR3aa: CASSQTGTGVRNEQFF

d_gene: -
abundance: few
v_gene: TRBV7-8
j_gene: TRBJ2-7
CDR3nt: TGTGCCAGCAGCTTTTCCAACAGTCCCTACGAGCAGTACTTC
CDR3aa: CASSFSNSPYEQYF

d_gene: TRBD1
abundance: -
v_gene: TRBV27
j_gene: TRBJ2-1
CDR3nt: TGTGCCAGCAGCCCGGACAGGGGGTACAATGAGCAGTTCTTC
CDR3aa: CASSPDRGYNEQFF

d_gene: TRBD2
abundance: -
v_gene: TRBV3-1
j_gene: TRBJ2-5
CDR3nt: TGTGCCAGCAGCCAAGTGCGGGGACTAGCCCTGTACCAAGAGACCCAGTACTTC
CDR3aa: CASSQVRGLALYQETQYF

d_gene: TRBD2
abundance: -
v_gene: TRBV2
j_gene: TRBJ2-7
CDR3nt: TGTGCCAGCAAAGGGATTGGGACTACTACCTACGAGCAGTACTTC
CDR3aa: CASKGIGTTTYEQYF

d_gene: -
abundance: -
v_gene: TRBV9
j_gene: TRBJ2-2
CDR3nt: TGTGCCAGCAGCGCCCTCGGGACGGTGAACACCGGGGAGCTGTTTTTT
CDR3aa: CASSALGTVNTGELFF

d_gene: -
abundance: few
v_gene: TRBV28
j_gene: TRBJ1-6
CDR3nt: TGTGCCAGCAGTTTAGCACAGGTTGGTTCACCCCTCCACTTT
CDR3aa: CASSLAQVGSPLHF

d_gene: -
abundance: -
v_gene: TRBV7-9
j_gene: TRBJ1-1
CDR3nt: TGTGCCAGCAGCTCCGGGAGGGGGGGCCGTAGGGGCACTGAAGCTTTCTTT
CDR3aa: CASSSGRGGRRGTEAFF

d_gene: TRBD2
abundance: few
v_gene: TRBV12-3/TRBV12-4
j_gene: TRBJ2-5
CDR3nt: TGTGCCAGCAATATAGCGGGAAGTTCTTCGGAGTCCCCTTTTGAGACCCAGTACTTC
CDR3aa: CASNIAGSSSESPFETQYF

d_gene: -
abundance: -
v_gene: TRBV4-3
j_gene: TRBJ2-1
CDR3nt: TGCGCCAGCAGCCAAGACTGGGGGCTAGACAATGAGCAGTTCTTC
CDR3aa: CASSQDWGLDNEQFF

d_gene: -
abundance: -
v_gene: TRBV9
j_gene: TRBJ2-5
CDR3nt: TGTGCCAGCAGCCCCCGGATGCAAGAGACCCAGTACTTC
CDR3aa: CASSPRMQETQYF